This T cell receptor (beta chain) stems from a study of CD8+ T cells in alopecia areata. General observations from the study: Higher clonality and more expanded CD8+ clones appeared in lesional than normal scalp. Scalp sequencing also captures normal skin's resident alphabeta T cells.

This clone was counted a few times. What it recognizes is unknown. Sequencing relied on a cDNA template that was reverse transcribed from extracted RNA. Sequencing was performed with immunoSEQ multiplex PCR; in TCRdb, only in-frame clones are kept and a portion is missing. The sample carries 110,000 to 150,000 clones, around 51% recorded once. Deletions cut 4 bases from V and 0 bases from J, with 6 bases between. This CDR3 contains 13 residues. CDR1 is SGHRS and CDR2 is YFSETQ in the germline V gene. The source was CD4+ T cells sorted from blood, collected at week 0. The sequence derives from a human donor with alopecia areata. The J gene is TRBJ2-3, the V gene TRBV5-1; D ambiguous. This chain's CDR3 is CASSRSSTDTQYF. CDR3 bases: TGCGCCAGCAGCCGATCTAGCACAGATACGCAGTATTTT. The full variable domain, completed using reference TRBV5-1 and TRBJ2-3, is KAGVTQTPRYLIKTRGQQVTLSCSPISGHRSVSWYQQTPGQGLQFLFEYFSETQRNKGNFPGRFSGRQFSNSRSEMNVSTLELGDSALYLCASSRSSTDTQYFGPGTRLTVL.